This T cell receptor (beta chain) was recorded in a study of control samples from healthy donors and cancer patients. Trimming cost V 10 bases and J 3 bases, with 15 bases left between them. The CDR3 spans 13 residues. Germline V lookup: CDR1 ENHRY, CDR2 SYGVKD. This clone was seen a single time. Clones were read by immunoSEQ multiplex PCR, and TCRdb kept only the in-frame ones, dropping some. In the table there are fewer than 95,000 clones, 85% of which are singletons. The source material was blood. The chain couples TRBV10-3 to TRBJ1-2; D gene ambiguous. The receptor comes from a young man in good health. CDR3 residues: CATGGWEHYGYTF. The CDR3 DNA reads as TGTGCCACCGGCGGGTGGGAGCACTATGGCTACACCTTC.